This TCR beta chain was retrieved from a study of cytomegalovirus exposure and HLA in healthy donors. Study context: There were about 85 million unique TCRs (from HLA-typed donors) in an early data release. Falling in the Caucasian-associated ancestry cluster were about 82% of under 500 genotyped donors.

Whole-study results and caveats: In a later analysis, productive TCRs from donors in an Asian-associated ancestry cluster reportedly carried fewer N-insertions than the cohort mean.

V was clipped by 4 bases and J by 1 base, with 9 bases between them. Germline V gives CDR1 SGHKS, CDR2 YYEKEE (reference sequence). This CDR3 has 13 amino acids. 13 Jbeta primers and 60 Vbeta primers were used for the PCR. Per the study methods: Approximately 83 million unique TCR beta chains, 10 million to 14 million shared, were counted in a later analysis. The assay was immunoSEQ multiplex PCR, and TCRdb's table has in-frame clones only and misses some. V, J and clone size are taken as reported in that table, and D and trimming were inferred from the DNA itself. Of fewer than 200,000 clones detected, about 80% appear once; the ten largest clones hold 2% to 2.5%. To note about this clone: Its antigen is still unknown.

Specimen: PBMCs. The chain links TRBV5-5 to TRBJ2-7, with a weak D call TRBD1 (6 bases). This sequence was found in a woman in her 30s in good health and CMV-seronegative. As DNA, the CDR3 is TGTGCCAGCAGCACGGGACAATCCTACGAGCAGTACTTC. Its protein is CASSTGQSYEQYF.